One T cell receptor beta chain is described in this entry. What it binds is not known. A read error may explain this, as a much larger clone is one base away. The germline CDR1 and CDR2 sequences are SQVTM and ANQGSEA. Deletions cut 4 bases from V and 10 bases from J, with 10 bases between. There are 10 residues in the CDR3. This sample stems from a study of neurological immune-mediated disorders. Study observations and caveats: A possible signature was seen in one related-CDR3 cluster, into which phylogenetic grouping placed the repertoires of 18 of 34 multiple sclerosis patients. No CDR3 amino acid sequences recurred among expanded clones across subjects, suggesting private repertoires in all groups. The greatest TCR clonal expansion occurred in HTLV-1-associated myelopathy and the least in multiple sclerosis, which fell below healthy controls.

The time point: longitudinal time-point 2. TCRdb fed the 5' RACE reads into MiXCR, producing one record per CDR3 protein. This sample has some 87,000 distinct CDR3 sequences, with about 5.6% found just once. Sequenced input: PBMCs. The chain recombines TRBV29-1 with TRBJ1-1; D gene unclear. The sequence was obtained from a woman in her sixties with multiple sclerosis. The CDR3, as DNA: TGCAGCGTTGTCGACCCGGGAGCTTTCTTT. It encodes CSVVDPGAFF. Complete variable domain (other parts from reference TRBV29-1 and TRBJ1-1): SAVISQKPSRDICQRGTSLTIQCQVDSQVTMMFWYRQQPGQSLTLIATANQGSEATYESGFVIDKFPISRPNLTFSTLTVSNMSPEDSSIYLCSVVDPGAFFGQGTRLTVV.